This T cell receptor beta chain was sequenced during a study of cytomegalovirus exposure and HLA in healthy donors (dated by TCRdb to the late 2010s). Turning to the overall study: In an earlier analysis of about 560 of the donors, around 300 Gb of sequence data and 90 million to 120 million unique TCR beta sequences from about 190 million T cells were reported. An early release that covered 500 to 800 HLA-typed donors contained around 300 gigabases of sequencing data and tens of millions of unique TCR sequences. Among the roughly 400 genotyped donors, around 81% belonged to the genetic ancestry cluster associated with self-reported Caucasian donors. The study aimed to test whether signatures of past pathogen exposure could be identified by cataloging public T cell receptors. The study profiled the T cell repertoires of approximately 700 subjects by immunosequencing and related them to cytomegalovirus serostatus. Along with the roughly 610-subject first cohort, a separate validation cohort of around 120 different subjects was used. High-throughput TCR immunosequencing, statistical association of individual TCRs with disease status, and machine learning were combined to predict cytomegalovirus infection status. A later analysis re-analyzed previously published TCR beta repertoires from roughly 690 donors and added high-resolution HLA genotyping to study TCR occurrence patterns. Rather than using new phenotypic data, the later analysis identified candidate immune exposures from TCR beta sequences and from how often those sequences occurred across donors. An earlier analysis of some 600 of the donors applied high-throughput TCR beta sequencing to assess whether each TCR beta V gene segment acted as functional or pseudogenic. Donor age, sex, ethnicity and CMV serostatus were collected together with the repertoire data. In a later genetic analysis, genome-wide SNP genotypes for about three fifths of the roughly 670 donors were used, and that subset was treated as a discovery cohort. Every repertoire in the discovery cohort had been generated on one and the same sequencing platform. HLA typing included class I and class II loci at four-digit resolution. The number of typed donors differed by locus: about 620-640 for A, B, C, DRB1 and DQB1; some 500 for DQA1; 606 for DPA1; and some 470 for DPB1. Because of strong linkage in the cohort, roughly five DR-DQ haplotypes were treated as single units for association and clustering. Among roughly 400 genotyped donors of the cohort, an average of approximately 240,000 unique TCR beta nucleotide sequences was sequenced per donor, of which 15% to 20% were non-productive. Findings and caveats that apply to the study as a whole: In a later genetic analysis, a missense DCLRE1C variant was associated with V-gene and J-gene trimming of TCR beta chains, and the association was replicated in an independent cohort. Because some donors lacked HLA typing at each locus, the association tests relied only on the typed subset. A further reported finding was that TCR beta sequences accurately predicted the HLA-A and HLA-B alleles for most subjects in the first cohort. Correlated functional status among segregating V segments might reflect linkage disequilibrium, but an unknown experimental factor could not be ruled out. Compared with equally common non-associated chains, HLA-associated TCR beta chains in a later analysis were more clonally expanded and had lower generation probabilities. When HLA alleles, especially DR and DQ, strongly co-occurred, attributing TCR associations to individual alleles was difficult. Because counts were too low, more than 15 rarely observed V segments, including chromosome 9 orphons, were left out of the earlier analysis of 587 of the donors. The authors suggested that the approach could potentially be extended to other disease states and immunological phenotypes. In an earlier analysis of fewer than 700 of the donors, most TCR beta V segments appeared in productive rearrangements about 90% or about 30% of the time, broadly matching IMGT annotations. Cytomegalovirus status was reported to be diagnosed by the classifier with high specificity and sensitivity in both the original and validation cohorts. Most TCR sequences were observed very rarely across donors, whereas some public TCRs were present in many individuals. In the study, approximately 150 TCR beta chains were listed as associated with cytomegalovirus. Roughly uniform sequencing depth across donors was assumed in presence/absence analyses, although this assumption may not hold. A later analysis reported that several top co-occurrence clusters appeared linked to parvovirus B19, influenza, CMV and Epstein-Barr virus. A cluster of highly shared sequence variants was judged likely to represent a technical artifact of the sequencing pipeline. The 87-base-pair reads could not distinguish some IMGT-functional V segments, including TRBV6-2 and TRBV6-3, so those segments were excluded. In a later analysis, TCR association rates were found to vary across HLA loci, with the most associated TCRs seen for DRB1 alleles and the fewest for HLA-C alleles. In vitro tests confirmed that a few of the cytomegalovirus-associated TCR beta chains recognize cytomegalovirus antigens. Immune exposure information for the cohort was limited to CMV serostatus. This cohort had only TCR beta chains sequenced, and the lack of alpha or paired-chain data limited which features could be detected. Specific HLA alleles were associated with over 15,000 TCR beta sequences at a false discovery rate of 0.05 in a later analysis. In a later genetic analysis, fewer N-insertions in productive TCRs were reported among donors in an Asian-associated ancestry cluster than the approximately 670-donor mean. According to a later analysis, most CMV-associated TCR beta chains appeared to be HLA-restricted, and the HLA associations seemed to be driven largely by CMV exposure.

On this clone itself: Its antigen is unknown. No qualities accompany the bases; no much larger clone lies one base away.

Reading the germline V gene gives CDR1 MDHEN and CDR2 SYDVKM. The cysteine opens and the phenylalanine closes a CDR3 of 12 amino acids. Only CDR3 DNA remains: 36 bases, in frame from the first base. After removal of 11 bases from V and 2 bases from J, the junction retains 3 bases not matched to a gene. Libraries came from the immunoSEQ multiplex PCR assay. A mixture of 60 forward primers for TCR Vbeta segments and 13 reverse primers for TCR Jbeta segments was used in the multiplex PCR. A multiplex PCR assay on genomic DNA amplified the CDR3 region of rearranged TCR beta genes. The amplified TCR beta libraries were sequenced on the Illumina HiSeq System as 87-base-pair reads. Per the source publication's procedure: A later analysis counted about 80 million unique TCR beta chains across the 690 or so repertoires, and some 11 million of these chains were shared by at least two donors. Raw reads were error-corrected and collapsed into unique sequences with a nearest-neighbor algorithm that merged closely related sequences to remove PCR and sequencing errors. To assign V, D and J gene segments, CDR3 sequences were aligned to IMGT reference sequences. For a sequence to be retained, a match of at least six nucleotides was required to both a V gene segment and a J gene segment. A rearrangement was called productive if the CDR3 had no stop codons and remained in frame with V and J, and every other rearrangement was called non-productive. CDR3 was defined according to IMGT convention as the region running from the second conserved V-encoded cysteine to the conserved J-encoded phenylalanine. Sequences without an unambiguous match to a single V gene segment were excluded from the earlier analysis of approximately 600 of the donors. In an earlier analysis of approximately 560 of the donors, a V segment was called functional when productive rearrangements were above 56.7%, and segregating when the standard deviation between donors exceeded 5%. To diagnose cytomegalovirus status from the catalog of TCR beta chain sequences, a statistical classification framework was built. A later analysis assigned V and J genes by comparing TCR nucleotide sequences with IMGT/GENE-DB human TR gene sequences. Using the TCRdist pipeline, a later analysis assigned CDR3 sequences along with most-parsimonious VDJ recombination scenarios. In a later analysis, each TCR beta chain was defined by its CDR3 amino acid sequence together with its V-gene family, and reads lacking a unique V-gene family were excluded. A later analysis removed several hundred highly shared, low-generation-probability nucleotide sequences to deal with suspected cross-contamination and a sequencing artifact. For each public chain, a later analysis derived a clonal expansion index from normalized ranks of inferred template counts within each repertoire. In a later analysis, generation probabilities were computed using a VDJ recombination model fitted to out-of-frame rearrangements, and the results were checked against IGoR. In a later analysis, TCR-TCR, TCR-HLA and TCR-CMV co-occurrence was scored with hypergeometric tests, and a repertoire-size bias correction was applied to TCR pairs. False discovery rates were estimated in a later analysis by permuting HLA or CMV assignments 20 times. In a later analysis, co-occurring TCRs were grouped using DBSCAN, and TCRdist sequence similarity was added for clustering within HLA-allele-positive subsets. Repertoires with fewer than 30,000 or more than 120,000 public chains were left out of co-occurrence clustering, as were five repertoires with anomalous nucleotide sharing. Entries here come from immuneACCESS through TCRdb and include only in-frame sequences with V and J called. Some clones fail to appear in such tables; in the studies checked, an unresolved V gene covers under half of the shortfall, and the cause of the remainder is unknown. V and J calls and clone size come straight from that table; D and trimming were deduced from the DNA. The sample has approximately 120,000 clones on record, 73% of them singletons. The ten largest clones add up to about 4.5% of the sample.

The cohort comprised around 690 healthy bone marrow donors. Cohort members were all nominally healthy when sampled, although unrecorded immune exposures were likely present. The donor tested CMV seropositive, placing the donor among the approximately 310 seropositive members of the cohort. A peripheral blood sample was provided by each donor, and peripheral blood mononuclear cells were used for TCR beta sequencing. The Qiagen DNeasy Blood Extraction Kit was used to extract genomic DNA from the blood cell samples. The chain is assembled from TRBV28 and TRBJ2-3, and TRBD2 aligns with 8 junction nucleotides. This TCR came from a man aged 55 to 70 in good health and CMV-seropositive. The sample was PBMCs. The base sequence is TGTGCCGGCGGGGGGAACACAGATACGCAGTATTTT. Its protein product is CAGGGNTDTQYF. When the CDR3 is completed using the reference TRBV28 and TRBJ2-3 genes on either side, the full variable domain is DVKVTQSSRYLVKRTGEKVFLECVQDMDHENMFWYRQDPGLGLRLIYFSYDVKMKEKGDIPEGYSVSREKKERFSLILESASTNQTSMYLCAGGGNTDTQYFGPGTRLTVL.